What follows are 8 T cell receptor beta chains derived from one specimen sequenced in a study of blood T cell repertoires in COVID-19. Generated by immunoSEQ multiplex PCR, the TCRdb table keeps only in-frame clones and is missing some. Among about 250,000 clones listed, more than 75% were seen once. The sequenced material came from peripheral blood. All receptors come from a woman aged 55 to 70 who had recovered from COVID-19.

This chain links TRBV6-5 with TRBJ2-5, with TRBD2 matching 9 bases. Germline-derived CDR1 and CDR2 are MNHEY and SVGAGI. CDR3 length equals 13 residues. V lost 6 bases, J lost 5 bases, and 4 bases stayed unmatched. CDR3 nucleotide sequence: TGTGCCAGCAGAGCGGGGGGTGGGGAGACCCAGTACTTC. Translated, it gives CASRAGGGETQYF.

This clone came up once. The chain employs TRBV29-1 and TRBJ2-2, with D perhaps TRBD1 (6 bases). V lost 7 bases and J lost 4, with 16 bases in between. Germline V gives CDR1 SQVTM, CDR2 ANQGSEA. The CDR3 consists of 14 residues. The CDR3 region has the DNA TGCAGCGGCACCAGGGGATCGGGCACCGGGGAGCTGTTTTTT. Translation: CSGTRGSGTGELFF.

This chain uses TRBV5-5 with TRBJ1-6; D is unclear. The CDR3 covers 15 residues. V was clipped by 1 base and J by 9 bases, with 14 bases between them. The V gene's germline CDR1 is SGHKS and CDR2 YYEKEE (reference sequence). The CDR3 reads CASSLNWEEGSPLHF. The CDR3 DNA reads TGTGCCAGCAGCTTGAATTGGGAAGAGGGTTCACCCCTCCACTTT.

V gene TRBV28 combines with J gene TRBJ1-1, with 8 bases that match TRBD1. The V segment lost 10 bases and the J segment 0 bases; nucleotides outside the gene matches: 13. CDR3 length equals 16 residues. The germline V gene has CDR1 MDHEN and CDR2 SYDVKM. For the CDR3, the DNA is TGTGCCACCAACTTACACAGGGGGGAGGTGAACACTGAAGCTTTCTTT. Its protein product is CATNLHRGEVNTEAFF.

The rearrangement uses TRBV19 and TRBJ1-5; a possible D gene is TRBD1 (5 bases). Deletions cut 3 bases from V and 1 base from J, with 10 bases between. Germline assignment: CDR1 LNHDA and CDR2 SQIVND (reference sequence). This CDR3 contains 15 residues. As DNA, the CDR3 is TGTGCCAGTAGTATGGGACTCACGAGCAATCAGCCCCAGCATTTT. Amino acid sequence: CASSMGLTSNQPQHF.

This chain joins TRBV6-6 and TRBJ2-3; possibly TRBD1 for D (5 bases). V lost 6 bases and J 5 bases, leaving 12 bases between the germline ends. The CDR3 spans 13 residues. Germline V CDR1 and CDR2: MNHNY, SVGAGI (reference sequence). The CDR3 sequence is CASSLRGLDTQYF. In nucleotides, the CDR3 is TGTGCCAGCAGCCTTAGGGGCTTAGATACGCAGTATTTT.

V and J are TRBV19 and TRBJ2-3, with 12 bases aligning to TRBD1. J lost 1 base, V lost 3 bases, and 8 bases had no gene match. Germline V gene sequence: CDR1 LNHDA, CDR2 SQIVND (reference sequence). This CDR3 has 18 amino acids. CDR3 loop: CASSIPGTGGPRTDTQYF. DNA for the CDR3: TGTGCCAGTAGTATCCCCGGGACAGGGGGCCCTCGCACAGATACGCAGTATTTT. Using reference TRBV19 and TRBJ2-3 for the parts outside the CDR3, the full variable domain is DGGITQSPKYLFRKEGQNVTLSCEQNLNHDAMYWYRQDPGQGLRLIYYSQIVNDFQKGDIAEGYSVSREKKESFPLTVTSAQKNPTAFYLCASSIPGTGGPRTDTQYFGPGTRLTVL.

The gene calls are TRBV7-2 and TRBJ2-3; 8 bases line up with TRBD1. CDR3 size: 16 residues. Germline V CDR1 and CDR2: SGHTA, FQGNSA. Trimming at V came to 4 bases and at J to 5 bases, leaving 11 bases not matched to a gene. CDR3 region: CASSSTGVEAGDTQYF. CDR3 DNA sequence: TGTGCCAGCAGCTCGACAGGGGTTGAGGCAGGAGATACGCAGTATTTT.